This T cell receptor beta chain was retrieved from a study of human T cells and chemical hapten exposure. Study-level findings and limits: As patch test score rose, PT1 expanded TCR counts tended to rise as well.

Time point denoted: patch test 2, 6 weeks after DPC sensitization. The treatment was: therapeutic diphenylcyclopropenone sensitization with weekly scalp DPC. Germline V gene lookup returns CDR1 SQVTM and CDR2 ANQGSEA. There are 10 residues in the CDR3. Regarding this clonotype: No antigen is known for it.

What the library attached to individual cDNA molecules were unique molecular identifiers. TCRdb reprocessed the RACE reads with MiXCR, giving one entry per CDR3 protein. The sample gives approximately 84,000 distinct CDR3 sequences, roughly 10% of which show up once; 1.6% is in the top ten. Sequenced material: whole blood, taken in connection with sensitization to the hapten diphenylcyclopropenone (DPC). V is TRBV29-1 and J is TRBJ2-5; TRBD1 aligns across 10 bases. The source is a man between 18 and 35 years old with alopecia areata. Some clones in this sample may be carry-over from other donors' samples. The CDR3 loop is CGGQGETQYF. CDR3 coding DNA: TGCGGGGGACAGGGGGAGACCCAGTACTTC.